The subject of this entry is one T cell receptor (beta chain). As yet, its antigen is unknown. This entry belongs to a study of cytomegalovirus exposure and HLA in healthy donors. Study-wide findings and caveats: A likely sequencing artifact accounted for one observed cluster of highly shared sequence variants. There were 150 to 200 TCR beta chains listed as cytomegalovirus-associated.

In germline, CDR1 is MDHEN, CDR2 SYDVKM. This CDR3 has 15 amino acids. Unmatched junction bases numbered 7, after V lost 7 bases and J lost 0 bases. Researchers ran the PCR with 60 Vbeta and 13 Jbeta primers. Sequenced by immunoSEQ multiplex PCR; TCRdb stores in-frame clones only, minus some. The profile shows 100,000 to 150,000 clones, roughly 72% of them singletons. The sequencing sample was made of PBMCs. V and J are TRBV28 and TRBJ2-3; TRBD1 aligns across 7 bases. The clonotype was recovered from a middle-aged man in good health and CMV-seropositive. The CDR3 DNA reads TGTGCCAGCACCTTGACGGACAGGAGCACAGATACGCAGTATTTT. Translated, it gives CASTLTDRSTDTQYF.